This T cell receptor (beta chain) was obtained from a study of shared clonotypes between healthy human individuals. In the study overall: Researchers drew samples from a couple of women and a few men aged 18 to 49.

Some clones are missing from TCRdb's copy, which holds only in-frame ones; the method was immunoSEQ multiplex PCR. The sample contains about 2.1 million clones, just under 95% of which appear only once. Naive CD8 populations comprised CD45RO-negative cells positively selected for CCR7, excluding terminally differentiated effector memory CD45RA+ cells. This CDR3 is built from 13 residues. Germline V lookup: CDR1 MGHDK, CDR2 SYGVNS. V lost 6 bases and J 7 bases, leaving 16 bases between the germline ends. The source of this sequence is a man in his late teens or twenties in good health. Some clones in this sample may be carry-over from other donors' samples. The sample was naive CD8+ T cells from PBMCs. The chain is built from TRBV25-1 and TRBJ2-7; D perhaps matches TRBD1 (7 bases). CDR3 loop: CASSRGAAEEQYF. The CDR3 nucleotides read TGTGCCAGCAGCAGGGGGGCAGCGGAGGAGCAGTACTTC.